This T cell receptor (beta chain) was obtained from a study of T cells expressing NK-cell markers. Across the whole study: It was from sorted CD3+CD56+NKG2C+, CD3+CD56+NKG2C- and CD3+CD56-NKG2C+ T cells that TCR beta repertoires came.

It was by 5'RACE template switching with UMIs that TCR beta cDNA was made. TCRdb reanalyzed the 5' RACE reads, giving one entry per CDR3 protein sequence and no DNA. The listing records approximately 550,000 distinct CDR3 sequences. Study-level results: In about 6 donors, dominant CD3+CD56+NKG2C+ clonotypes ranked among the top 10 CD8+ clonotypes. Leadership of the CD3+CD56-NKG2C+ fraction also belonged to these clonotypes in a handful of donors.

Of note for this clonotype: As yet, its antigen is unknown.

Germline lookup yields CDR1 SGHRS and CDR2 YFSETQ. CDR3 length: 16 residues. Sequenced: blood T cells: a sorted CD56 or NKG2C T cell subset, CD4+ or CD8+ T cells, or bulk PBMC T cells (not recorded which). The chain is built from TRBV5-1 and TRBJ2-5; TCRdb picks TRBD2, but there is no DNA to check that call. This receptor was taken from a man aged 18 to 29 in good health. This CDR3 is CASSSLTSGNGETQYF.